This T cell receptor beta chain is drawn from a study of cytomegalovirus exposure and HLA in healthy donors. V dropped 2 bases and J dropped 2; count of bases not matched to a gene: 5. The V gene's germline CDR1 is MNHNS and CDR2 SASEGT. The CDR3 runs to 15 residues. A multiplex PCR was run with 60 Vbeta primers and 13 Jbeta primers. TCRdb's table, derived via immunoSEQ multiplex PCR, lists solely in-frame clones and lacks some. The top ten clones hold under 2% of a sample with 150,000 to 200,000 clones, 80% of them seen once. The chain employs TRBV6-1 and TRBJ2-7, with 8 bases identical to TRBD2. The receptor was isolated from a woman younger than 45 in good health and CMV-seronegative. Sequencing input: PBMCs. CDR3 region: CASSELSGGPYEQYF. Written as DNA, the CDR3 is TGTGCCAGCAGTGAATTGAGCGGGGGACCCTACGAGCAGTACTTC.